These 18 T cell receptor beta chains were all obtained from the same sample, sequenced in a study of identical twins. TCRdb called the 5' RACE reads again in MiXCR, with one record for every CDR3 protein. The repertoire holds about 240,000 distinct CDR3 sequences, around 7.6% seen once, with 5.4% in the top ten. The same sample was also studied in work on yellow fever vaccine responses in identical twins.

Sequencing was performed on CD8+ T cells sorted from blood. These receptors came from a woman between 18 and 29 years old in good health.

This clonotype was seen a handful of times. This chain uses TRBV28 with TRBJ2-1; the match to TRBD2 covers 11 bases. The J segment lost 10 bases and the V segment lost 3 bases, leaving 11 bases of the junction unmatched. Germline V gene data show CDR1 as MDHEN and CDR2 as SYDVKM. This CDR3 spans 16 amino acids. The CDR3 loop is CASSFPTSGAGGEQFF. CDR3 DNA sequence: TGTGCCAGCAGTTTTCCGACTAGCGGGGCCGGGGGGGAGCAGTTCTTC.

CDR3 residues: CASSLGQGKVGEQFF. The CDR3 nucleotides read TGTGCCAGCAGCCTCGGACAGGGGAAGGTCGGTGAGCAGTTCTTC. This chain uses TRBV7-9 with TRBJ2-1; 9 bases are shared with TRBD1. Unmatched junction bases numbered 11, after V lost 5 bases and J lost 9 bases. Per germline, CDR1 SEHNR and CDR2 FQNEAQ (reference sequence). This CDR3 is built from 15 residues.

This clonotype was found many times. The chain has TRBV20-1 and TRBJ2-3; weak D call: TRBD2 (6 bases). Germline V gene lookup returns CDR1 DFQATT and CDR2 SNEGSKA (reference sequence). The CDR3 runs 15 residues. Trimming pared 3 bases from V and 3 bases from J, leaving 16 bases between. In DNA, the CDR3 is TGCAGTGCTAGCTCTGGGGAGGTAATAACAGATACGCAGTATTTT. Translation: CSASSGEVITDTQYF.

This clonotype occurred many times. The V and J genes are TRBV9 and TRBJ1-1; D is uncertain. This CDR3 region has 14 residues. V lost 0 bases and J lost 0, with 6 bases in between. CDR1 is SGDLS, CDR2 YYNGEE, per germline. CDR3 bases: TGTGCCAGCAGCGTAGCGTACTTGAACACTGAAGCTTTCTTT. Its translation is CASSVAYLNTEAFF.

This clonotype has at least ten counts. This chain connects TRBV28 to TRBJ2-1; TRBD1 matches 8 bases. The CDR3 totals 13 residues. Per germline, CDR1 MDHEN and CDR2 SYDVKM. Losses at the gene ends were 7 bases for V and 6 bases for J; bases not matched to a gene: 5. This CDR3 is CASMGRGLNEQFF. CDR3 sequence (DNA): TGTGCCAGCATGGGCAGGGGGCTCAATGAGCAGTTCTTC.

This clonotype came up a few times. The V call is TRBV28, the J call TRBJ2-5; 12 nucleotides agree with TRBD2. This CDR3 has 17 amino acids. CDR1 and CDR2 (germline): MDHEN, SYDVKM. V shed 4 bases and J 3 bases; nucleotides not matched to a gene: 9. This chain's CDR3 is CASSSMWLAGGKETQYF. For the CDR3, the DNA is TGTGCCAGCAGTTCAATGTGGCTAGCGGGAGGGAAAGAGACCCAGTACTTC.

This clonotype has more than one count but fewer than ten. This chain uses TRBV28 with TRBJ2-7, with TRBD1 as a possible D gene (5 bases). Looked up from germline, CDR1 is MDHEN and CDR2 is SYDVKM. The CDR3 is 15 amino acids. V lost 2 bases, J lost 2 bases, and 13 bases lay in between. CDR3 loop: CASSLAPQGTYEQYF. The CDR3 DNA is TGTGCCAGCAGTTTAGCCCCTCAGGGTACCTACGAGCAGTACTTC.

In this sample, this clonotype turned up a few times. The rearrangement links TRBV20-1 to TRBJ2-3; TRBD2 matches at 7 bases. The V gene's germline CDR1 is DFQATT and CDR2 SNEGSKA (reference sequence). The CDR3 has 14 amino acids. With V trimmed by 3 bases and J by 4 bases, 7 bases remained unmatched. The CDR3 region is CSARPSGVADTQYF. CDR3 coding DNA: TGCAGTGCTAGGCCGAGCGGGGTCGCAGATACGCAGTATTTT.

The CDR3 protein is CASSLGPGQGHEQYF. In nucleotides, the CDR3 is TGTGCCAGCAGCTTGGGACCGGGACAGGGTCACGAGCAGTACTTC. The chain employs TRBV5-5 and TRBJ2-7, with TRBD1 matching over 9 bases. V lost 0 bases and J lost 5; bases outside the gene matches: 6. Germline CDR1 reads SGHKS; CDR2 reads YYEKEE (reference sequence). This CDR3 comprises 15 residues.

This clonotype appeared a few times. The J gene is TRBJ2-2, the V gene TRBV6-1; D might be TRBD1 (6 bases). Germline V CDR1 and CDR2: MNHNS, SASEGT. The germline V and J ends were trimmed by 7 bases and 4 bases, with 13 bases remaining between them. CDR3 length: 14 amino acids. CDR3 residues: CASNTGSGTGELFF. The DNA for the CDR3 is TGTGCCAGCAATACAGGGTCGGGCACCGGGGAGCTGTTTTTT.

The chain recombines TRBV20-1 with TRBJ2-1; 10 bases match TRBD2. This CDR3 has 22 amino acids. Germline-derived CDR1 and CDR2 are DFQATT and SNEGSKA (reference sequence). J was trimmed by 4 bases and V by 0 bases; bases with no gene match: 24. CDR3: CSARDLPTYGSPLAGIYNEQFF. In DNA, the CDR3 is TGCAGTGCTAGAGATCTCCCTACTTATGGTTCCCCACTAGCGGGGATTTACAATGAGCAGTTCTTC.

This clonotype was recorded many times. The J gene is TRBJ1-4, the V gene TRBV20-1, with D hard to call. The CDR3 runs 14 residues. CDR1 is DFQATT, CDR2 SNEGSKA, per germline (reference sequence). The ends were cut back, 4 bases at V and 7 bases at J, with 16 bases in the middle. CDR3 sequence reads: CSANEPDRGEKLFF. The DNA of the CDR3 is TGCAGTGCTAATGAGCCGGACCGAGGTGAAAAACTGTTTTTT.

This clonotype has only a few counts. The J gene is TRBJ1-6, the V gene TRBV12-3 or TRBV12-4; tentatively, D is TRBD1 (5 bases). V was pared by 2 bases and J by 4 bases, with 9 bases between. This CDR3 comprises 15 residues. CDR3 sequence reads: CASSLKDTYNSPLHF. The CDR3 nucleotides are TGTGCCAGCAGTTTAAAGGACACTTATAATTCACCCCTCCACTTT.

This clonotype showed up many times. CDR3 sequence reads: CASKTNTGELFF. The CDR3 region has the DNA TGTGCCAGCAAAACGAACACCGGGGAGCTGTTTTTT. The chain joins TRBV6-5 to TRBJ2-2; the D is unclear. CDR1 and CDR2 (germline): MNHEY, SVGAGI. The V gene lost 7 bases and the J gene lost 0 bases, with 3 bases spanning the gap. The CDR3 spans 12 residues.

This clonotype was picked up a small number of times. The chain joins TRBV14 to TRBJ2-4; D possibly uses TRBD1 or TRBD2 (5 bases each). The CDR3 length is 16 residues. Germline CDR1 SGHDN, CDR2 FVKESK. V dropped 0 bases and J dropped 2 bases, with 11 bases sitting between them. This CDR3 reads CASSQDWGFTKNIQYF. DNA of the CDR3: TGTGCCAGCAGCCAAGATTGGGGGTTTACCAAAAACATTCAGTACTTC.

The chain combines TRBV6-1 with TRBJ2-7; 9 nucleotides match TRBD2. J gave up 4 bases and V 7 bases, and 11 bases lay outside the gene matches. The CDR3 contains 15 residues. Germline-derived CDR1 and CDR2 are MNHNS and SASEGT. CDR3 nucleotide sequence: TGTGCCAGCACTCCCGACCCTAGCGGGAAGTACGAGCAGTACTTC. It translates to CASTPDPSGKYEQYF.

This chain uses TRBV6-1 with TRBJ2-2; tentatively, D is TRBD1 (5 bases). This CDR3 is built from 15 residues. The germline gives CDR1 MNHNS, CDR2 SASEGT. Trimming removed 6 bases at V and 1 base at J, with 12 bases between. The CDR3 region is CASSHDSLNTGELFF. In DNA form, the CDR3 reads TGTGCCAGCAGCCACGACAGCCTGAACACCGGGGAGCTGTTTTTT.

Ten or more counts support this clonotype. The CDR3 nucleotides read TGTGCCAGCAGTTTAGGTCCAGGGCTGAACACTGAAGCTTTCTTT. It specifies CASSLGPGLNTEAFF. The chain uses TRBV12-3 or TRBV12-4 and TRBJ1-1; TRBD1 is a possible D gene (5 bases). Trimming pared 1 base from V and 0 bases from J, leaving 9 bases between. CDR3 size: 15 residues.